This T cell receptor (beta chain) originates from a study of blood T cell repertoires in COVID-19. Study overall: Collection of acute and convalescent COVID-19 samples took place in the United States, Italy and Spain.

Clinical history as reported by participants underpinned cohort assignment. Data came from immunoSEQ multiplex PCR; TCRdb stores just in-frame clones and leaves some out. Seen here are about 300,000 clones, roughly 91% observed once, and the top ten hold 2.9%. The J segment lost 1 base and the V segment lost 2 bases, leaving 3 bases of the junction unmatched. Germline loops: CDR1 MDHEN, CDR2 SYDVKM. This CDR3 is built from 15 residues. This receptor was obtained from a woman in her 50s who had been exposed to COVID-19. The V call is TRBV28, the J call TRBJ1-1; 8 bases line up with TRBD1. Sequenced input: PBMCs or T cells enriched from blood (not recorded which). The CDR3 sequence: CASSLPRGQNTEAFF. CDR3 DNA sequence: TGTGCCAGCAGTTTACCCAGGGGGCAGAACACTGAAGCTTTCTTT.